The 24 T cell receptor beta chains given below trace back to one sample, sequenced in a study of OX40 agonist ivuxolimab in advanced cancers. Libraries were prepared by immunoSEQ multiplex PCR; TCRdb keeps only in-frame clonotypes and omits some of them. This sample yields about 62,000 clones, of which 70% to 85% are seen a single time; 2% to 2.5% belongs to the top ten. Source: CD4+ or CD8+ T cells sorted from blood, taken in a trial of the OX40 agonist ivuxolimab. All receptors come from an adult with an advanced solid tumor such as melanoma, head and neck, liver or kidney cancer.

The chain recombines TRBV12-5 with TRBJ2-5, with D uncertain. This CDR3 contains 12 residues. Germline V gene sequence: CDR1 LGHNT, CDR2 FRNRAP. Trimming left V 6 bases short and J 1 base short, with 6 bases between. The CDR3 nucleotides are TGTGCTAGTGGGTCCACCCAAGAGACCCAGTACTTC. It is translated as CASGSTQETQYF.

This chain links TRBV2 with TRBJ1-2, with D uncertain. V lost 3 bases and J 5 bases, leaving 7 bases between the germline ends. CDR3 length equals 12 residues. Germline loops: CDR1 SNHLY, CDR2 FYNNEI. CDR3 sequence reads: CASSEYEYGYTF. The CDR3 coding sequence is TGTGCCAGCAGTGAGTACGAGTATGGCTACACCTTC.

The chain has TRBV9 and TRBJ2-3, with TRBD2 matching 8 bases. In germline, CDR1 is SGDLS, CDR2 YYNGEE. This CDR3 has 16 amino acids. J was trimmed by 5 bases and V by 0 bases; bases with no gene match: 8. The CDR3, as DNA: TGTGCCAGCAGCGTAGATTGGCGGGGGGCCATAGATACGCAGTATTTT. This encodes CASSVDWRGAIDTQYF.

The V gene is TRBV9, the J gene TRBJ1-5; weak D call: TRBD1 (5 bases). The CDR3 spans 15 residues. V was trimmed by 2 bases and J by 3 bases, leaving 12 bases between them. Germline V lookup: CDR1 SGDLS, CDR2 YYNGEE. The chain's CDR3 is CASSVRDGPNQPQHF. CDR3 nucleotide sequence: TGTGCCAGCAGCGTGAGGGACGGTCCCAATCAGCCCCAGCATTTT.

The chain employs TRBV18 and TRBJ2-3; 7 bases fit TRBD1. Germline assignment: CDR1 KGHSH and CDR2 LQKENI. This CDR3 is 15 amino acids long. The junction had 11 bases not matched to a gene; V was cut back by 6 bases and J by 5 bases. Here the CDR3 reads CASSPNRGHLDTQYF. DNA of the CDR3: TGTGCCAGCTCCCCCAACAGGGGACATTTAGATACGCAGTATTTT.

The genes are TRBV5-1 and TRBJ2-3, with 7 bases aligning to TRBD1. Unmatched junction bases numbered 11, after V lost 4 bases and J lost 3 bases. The length of the CDR3 is 16 residues. CDR1 SGHRS and CDR2 YFSETQ come from the germline V gene. DNA for the CDR3: TGCGCCAGCAGCCCCTCAGGGGGTAGGCAGACAGATACGCAGTATTTT. Its protein is CASSPSGGRQTDTQYF. Complete variable domain (other parts from reference TRBV5-1 and TRBJ2-3): KAGVTQTPRYLIKTRGQQVTLSCSPISGHRSVSWYQQTPGQGLQFLFEYFSETQRNKGNFPGRFSGRQFSNSRSEMNVSTLELGDSALYLCASSPSGGRQTDTQYFGPGTRLTVL.

Here the CDR3 DNA reads TGTGCCGGGGACAGACCGAACTATGGCTACACCTTC. It yields the protein CAGDRPNYGYTF. The rearrangement joins TRBV2 to TRBJ1-2, with 7 nucleotides matching TRBD1. The germline V gene encodes CDR1 SNHLY and CDR2 FYNNEI. This CDR3 comprises 12 residues. Trimming at V came to 11 bases and at J to 2 bases, leaving 5 bases not matched to a gene.

This sequence joins TRBV5-7 and TRBJ2-7; D might be TRBD1 (6 bases). TRBV5-7 qualifies as an ORF whose function is uncertain. This CDR3 region has 16 residues. Trimming stripped 0 bases from V and 1 base from J, with 14 bases between. Written as DNA, the CDR3 is TGTGCCAGCAGCTTGGGAGGCAGGGGCCTGTCCTACGAGCAGTACTTC. Its translation: CASSLGGRGLSYEQYF.

The chain couples TRBV2 to TRBJ1-1; D unresolved. Germline V lookup: CDR1 SNHLY, CDR2 FYNNEI. Deletions cut 4 bases from V and 1 base from J, with 10 bases between. CDR3 length: 14 amino acids. CDR3 sequence: CASSGRHSNTEAFF. In DNA, the CDR3 is TGTGCCAGCAGTGGGAGACACTCGAACACTGAAGCTTTCTTT.

CDR3 bases: TGTGCCAGCAGCGGGACAGGGATTGATGGCTACACCTTC. This sequence encodes CASSGTGIDGYTF. V and J are TRBV25-1 and TRBJ1-2; TRBD1 matches at 9 bases. The junction had 5 bases not matched to a gene; V was cut back by 6 bases and J by 6 bases. The germline gives CDR1 MGHDK, CDR2 SYGVNS. The CDR3 is 13 amino acids.

This rearrangement joins TRBV6-5 to TRBJ2-7; D remains ambiguous. Germline V CDR1 and CDR2: MNHEY, SVGAGI. V gave up 0 bases and J gave up 0 bases, with 9 bases separating them. The CDR3 totals 15 residues. The CDR3 DNA is TGTGCCAGCAGTTACTCCCGTTCGAGCTCCTACGAGCAGTACTTC. Translation: CASSYSRSSSYEQYF.

This chain uses TRBV9 with TRBJ2-1; TRBD2 agrees at 16 bases. Losses at the gene ends were 5 bases for V and 3 bases for J; bases not matched to a gene: 5. The germline CDR1 and CDR2 sequences are SGDLS and YYNGEE. The CDR3 has 17 amino acids. The CDR3: CASRPGLAGGIYNEQFF. The CDR3 coding sequence is TGTGCCAGCAGACCGGGACTAGCGGGGGGGATCTACAATGAGCAGTTCTTC.

Concerning this clone itself: The junction departs from germline at one end; a sequencing error may be responsible. The chain has TRBV5-3 and TRBJ1-1; TRBD1 might be the D (6 bases). TRBV5-3 is treated as an ORF (open reading frame) with a function not yet certain. The CDR3 covers 14 residues. This CDR3 reads CASSSTGGHTEAFF. As DNA, the CDR3 is TGTGCCAGCAGCTCGACCGGGGGGCACACTGAAGCTTTCTTT.

This clone was recorded only once. The V call is TRBV6-5, the J call TRBJ2-1; 7 nucleotides align to TRBD1. In germline, CDR1 is MNHEY, CDR2 SVGAGI. The trim removed 2 bases at V and 10 bases at J, leaving 2 bases unmatched. CDR3 length: 12 residues. In DNA, the CDR3 is TGTGCCAGCAGTTACGCAGGGGGAGAGCAGTTCTTC. Translated: CASSYAGGEQFF.

The V and J genes are TRBV7-2 and TRBJ2-5; possible D gene TRBD2, 7 bases. The length of the CDR3 is 16 residues. The germline gives CDR1 SGHTA, CDR2 FQGNSA. Deletions cut 5 bases from V and 4 bases from J, with 20 bases between. In DNA form, the CDR3 reads TGTGCCAGCAGCCGTCAGGGGCTAGCGGTTGGAGAGACCCAGTACTTC. It encodes CASSRQGLAVGETQYF.

This clone was seen a single time. The gene calls are TRBV5-1 and TRBJ1-4; no reliable D call. Germline V gene data show CDR1 as SGHRS and CDR2 as YFSETQ. This CDR3 comprises 13 residues. V was cut by 4 bases and J by 4 bases, with 8 bases left in between. In nucleotides, the CDR3 is TGCGCCAGCAGCCTGGGAGTTAATGAAAAACTGTTTTTT. Translating it yields CASSLGVNEKLFF.

This clone was counted a few times. The same CDR3 arises from other DNA sequences in this sample as well. Here the CDR3 DNA reads TGTGCCAGCAGCGTTTCACAGGGGGCTGGAAACACCATATATTTT. Protein product: CASSVSQGAGNTIYF. The rearrangement uses TRBV9 and TRBJ1-3; 8 positions match TRBD1. J gave up 2 bases and V 2 bases, and 3 bases lay outside the gene matches. Germline assignment: CDR1 SGDLS and CDR2 YYNGEE. The CDR3 length is 15 residues.

The chain recombines TRBV9 with TRBJ2-7; D is uncertain. The V gene's germline CDR1 is SGDLS and CDR2 YYNGEE. Deletions cut 2 bases from V and 6 bases from J, with 12 bases between. The CDR3 runs 13 residues. In DNA, the CDR3 is TGTGCCAGCAGCGTCGCAGATTGGGGCGAGCAGTACTTC. This gives the protein CASSVADWGEQYF.

The chain combines TRBV27 with TRBJ1-6, with D maybe TRBD1 (6 bases). Germline lookup yields CDR1 MNHEY and CDR2 SMNVEV (reference sequence). The CDR3 consists of 17 residues. The V and J ends lost 4 bases and 0 bases respectively, with 13 bases between them. CDR3 sequence (DNA): TGTGCCAGCAGTTCGCCGACAGGAAGCTCCTATAATTCACCCCTCCACTTT. This encodes CASSSPTGSSYNSPLHF.

The chain has TRBV7-2 and TRBJ2-3, with 10 bases matching TRBD1. V shed 1 base and J 1 base; nucleotides not matched to a gene: 2. Germline loops: CDR1 SGHTA, CDR2 FQGNSA. The CDR3 contains 16 residues. The CDR3 sequence: CASSLGGTGGTDTQYF. The DNA for the CDR3 is TGTGCCAGCAGCTTAGGGGGGACAGGGGGCACAGATACGCAGTATTTT.

This clone was detected once. The gene calls are TRBV11-3 and TRBJ2-2; possible D gene TRBD2, 5 bases. This CDR3 region has 14 residues. Germline lookup yields CDR1 SGHNT and CDR2 YENEEA. With 2 bases removed from V and 5 bases from J, the gap between germline ends came to 9 bases. The CDR3 loop reads CASSLNGETGELFF. The DNA for the CDR3 is TGTGCCAGCAGCTTAAACGGGGAGACCGGGGAGCTGTTTTTT.

This clone occurred a few times. This chain joins TRBV9 and TRBJ1-1, with a possible D match to TRBD1 (5 bases). The V gene's germline CDR1 is SGDLS and CDR2 YYNGEE. V lost 0 bases and J 3 bases, leaving 6 bases between the germline ends. This CDR3 has 13 amino acids. This chain's CDR3 is CASSVVQDTEAFF. For the CDR3, the DNA is TGTGCCAGCAGCGTAGTACAGGACACTGAAGCTTTCTTT.

This clone was found once. This sequence joins TRBV5-1 and TRBJ2-3; no reliable D call. Germline assignment: CDR1 SGHRS and CDR2 YFSETQ. CDR3 length: 13 amino acids. V shed 0 bases and J shed 2 bases, with 4 bases lying between them. CDR3 in amino acids: CASSLDSTDTQYF. CDR3 sequence (DNA): TGCGCCAGCAGCTTGGATTCCACAGATACGCAGTATTTT.

V is TRBV6-6 and J is TRBJ1-1; unclear D gene. Trimming pared 5 bases from V and 0 bases from J, leaving 13 bases between. Germline values: CDR1 MNHNY, CDR2 SVGAGI (reference sequence). The CDR3 is 15 residues long. The DNA for the CDR3 is TGTGCCAGCAGTCCCAGCGGACCTATGAACACTGAAGCTTTCTTT. As protein: CASSPSGPMNTEAFF.